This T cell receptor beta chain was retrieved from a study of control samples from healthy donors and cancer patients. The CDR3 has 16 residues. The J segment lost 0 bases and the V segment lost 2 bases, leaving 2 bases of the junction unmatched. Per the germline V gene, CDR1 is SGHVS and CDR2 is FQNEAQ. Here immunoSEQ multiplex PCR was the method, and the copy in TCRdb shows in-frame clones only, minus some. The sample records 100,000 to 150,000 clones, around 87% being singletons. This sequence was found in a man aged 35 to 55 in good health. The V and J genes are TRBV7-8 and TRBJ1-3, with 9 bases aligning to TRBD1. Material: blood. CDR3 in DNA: TGTGCCAGCAGCTTACAGACAGGGGGCTCTGGAAACACCATATATTTT. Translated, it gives CASSLQTGGSGNTIYF.